The clone carrying this TCR beta chain appeared a few times. Profiled with immunoSEQ multiplex PCR; TCRdb holds only in-frame clones, not every one. The table records around 200,000 clones, more than 75% of them present only once. The source of the sample is a study of cytotoxic CD8 clonotypes in ibrutinib-treated CLL. Study-wide background: IGHV unmutated 17 to 18; relapsed/refractory 11; treatment-naive roughly 14. By median around 70 months, 12 had progressed and about 15 stayed remitted; responses had been 2 complete and around 24 partial.

Source: PBMCs, taken after 12 months of ibrutinib treatment. This clonotype was sampled from a human donor with chronic lymphocytic leukemia.

CDR3 protein: CASGRGGSAWGYTF. CDR3 DNA sequence: TGTGCCAGCGGCCGTGGGGGTTCAGCTTGGGGCTACACCTTC. The chain is built from TRBV28 and TRBJ1-2; TRBD1 might be the D (5 bases). This CDR3 is 14 amino acids long. Germline V gene data show CDR1 as MDHEN and CDR2 as SYDVKM. Trimming pared 8 bases from V and 8 bases from J, leaving 21 bases between.